This TCR beta chain originates from a study of post-analysis software for immune sequencing data. Background on the study: Multiple sclerosis in the patients followed relapsing-remitting, secondary progressive and progressive-relapsing courses.

This clonotype was observed once. Its antigen is not known. Regarding the study as a whole: Controls showed lower frequencies than patients for roughly 5 TRBV segments, and TRBV5-6, TRBV5-1 and TRBV20-1 were among these.

Looked up from germline, CDR1 is MDHEN and CDR2 is SYDVKM. The CDR3 is 14 amino acids. Presence of unique molecular identifiers characterized the TCR beta cDNA libraries. TCRdb re-analysed the PCR reads in MiXCR, keeping a single row per CDR3 protein. This table holds 500,000 to 600,000 distinct CDR3 sequences, roughly 45% found once. This receptor was taken from a girl between 5 and 17 years old with multiple sclerosis. The V gene is TRBV28, the J gene TRBJ2-4; D gene unclear. The closer fit of TRBJ2-7 to the DNA end suggests the J call may be wrong. What was sequenced was blood. This chain's CDR3 is CASSPMVRAYEQYF. DNA for the CDR3: TGTGCCAGCAGTCCCATGGTAAGGGCCTACGAGCAGTACTTC.